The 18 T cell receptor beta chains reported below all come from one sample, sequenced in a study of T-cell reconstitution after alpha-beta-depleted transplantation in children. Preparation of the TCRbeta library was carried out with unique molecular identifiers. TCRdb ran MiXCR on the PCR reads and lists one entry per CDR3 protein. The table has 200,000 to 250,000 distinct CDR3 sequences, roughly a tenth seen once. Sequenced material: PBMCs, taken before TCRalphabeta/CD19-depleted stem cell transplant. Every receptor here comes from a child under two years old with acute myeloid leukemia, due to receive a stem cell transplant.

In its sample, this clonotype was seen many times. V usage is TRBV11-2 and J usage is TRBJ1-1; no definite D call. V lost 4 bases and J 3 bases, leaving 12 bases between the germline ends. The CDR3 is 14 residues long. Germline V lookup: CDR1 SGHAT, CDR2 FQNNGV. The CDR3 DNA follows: TGTGCCAGCAGCTCCCCCGTTCGTTACACTGAAGCTTTCTTT. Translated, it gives CASSSPVRYTEAFF.

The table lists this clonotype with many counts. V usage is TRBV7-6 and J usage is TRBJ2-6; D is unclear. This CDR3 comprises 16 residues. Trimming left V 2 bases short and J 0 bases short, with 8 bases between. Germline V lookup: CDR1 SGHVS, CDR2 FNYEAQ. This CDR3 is CASSLLVFSGANVLTF. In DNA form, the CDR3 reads TGTGCCAGCAGCTTACTGGTCTTCTCTGGGGCCAACGTCCTGACTTTC.

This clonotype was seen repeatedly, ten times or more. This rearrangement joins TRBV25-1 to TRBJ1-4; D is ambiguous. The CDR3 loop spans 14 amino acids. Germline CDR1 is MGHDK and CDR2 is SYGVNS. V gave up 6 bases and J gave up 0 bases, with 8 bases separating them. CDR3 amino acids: CASRPTATNEKLFF. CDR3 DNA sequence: TGTGCCAGCAGACCGACGGCAACTAATGAAAAACTGTTTTTT.

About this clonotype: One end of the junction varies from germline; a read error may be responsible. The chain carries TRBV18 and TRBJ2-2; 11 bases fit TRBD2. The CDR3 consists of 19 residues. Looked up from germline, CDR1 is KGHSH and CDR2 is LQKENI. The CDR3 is CANSPKLLAGVTNTGELFF. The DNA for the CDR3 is TGTGCCAACTCACCAAAATTACTAGCGGGAGTGACGAACACCGGGGAGCTGTTTTTT.

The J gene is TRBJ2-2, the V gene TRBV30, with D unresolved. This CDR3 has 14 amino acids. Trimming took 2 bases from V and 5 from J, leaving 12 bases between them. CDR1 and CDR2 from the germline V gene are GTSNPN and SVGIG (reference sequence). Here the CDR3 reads CAWSPRLSTGELFF. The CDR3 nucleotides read TGTGCCTGGAGTCCCCGACTTAGTACCGGGGAGCTGTTTTTT.

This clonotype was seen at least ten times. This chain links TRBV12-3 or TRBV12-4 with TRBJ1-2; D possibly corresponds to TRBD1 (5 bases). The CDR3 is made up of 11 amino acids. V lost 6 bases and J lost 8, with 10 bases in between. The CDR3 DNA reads TGTGCCAGCAGCCCAGGGCGCGGCTACACCTTC. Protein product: CASSPGRGYTF.

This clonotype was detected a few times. The CDR3 coding sequence is TGTGCCAGCAGCAGCGGACCAATGAAAAACACCGGGGAGCTGTTTTTT. It codes for CASSSGPMKNTGELFF. The chain combines TRBV7-8 with TRBJ2-2; D may be TRBD2 (5 bases). V lost 5 bases to trimming and J lost 2 bases, with 15 bases between them. The germline CDR1 and CDR2 sequences are SGHVS and FQNEAQ. The CDR3 runs to 16 residues.

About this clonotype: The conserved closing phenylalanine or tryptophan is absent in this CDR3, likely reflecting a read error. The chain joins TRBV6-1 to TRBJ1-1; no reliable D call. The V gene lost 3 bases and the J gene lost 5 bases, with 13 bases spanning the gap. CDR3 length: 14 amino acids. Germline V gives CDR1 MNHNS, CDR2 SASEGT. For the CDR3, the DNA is TGTGCCAGCAGTGACCGCCTAGGATCGACTGAAGCTTTCTCC. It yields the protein CASSDRLGSTEAFS.

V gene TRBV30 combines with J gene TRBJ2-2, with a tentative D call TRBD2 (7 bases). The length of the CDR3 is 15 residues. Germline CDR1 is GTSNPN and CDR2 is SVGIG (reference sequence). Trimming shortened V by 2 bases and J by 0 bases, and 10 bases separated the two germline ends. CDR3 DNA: TGTGCCTGGAGTCCGGGGGGCGCGAACACCGGGGAGCTGTTTTTT. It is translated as CAWSPGGANTGELFF.

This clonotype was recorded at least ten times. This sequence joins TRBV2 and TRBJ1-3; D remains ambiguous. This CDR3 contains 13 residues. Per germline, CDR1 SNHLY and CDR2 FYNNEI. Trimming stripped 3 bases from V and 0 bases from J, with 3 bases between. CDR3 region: CASSDSSGNTIYF. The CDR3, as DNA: TGTGCCAGCAGTGACAGCTCTGGAAACACCATATATTTT.

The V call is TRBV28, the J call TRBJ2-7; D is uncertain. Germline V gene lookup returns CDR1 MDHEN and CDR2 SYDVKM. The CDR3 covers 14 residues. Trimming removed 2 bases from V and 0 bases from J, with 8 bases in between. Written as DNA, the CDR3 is TGTGCCAGCAGTTTAAGGGTCCACTCCTACGAGCAGTACTTC. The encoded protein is CASSLRVHSYEQYF.

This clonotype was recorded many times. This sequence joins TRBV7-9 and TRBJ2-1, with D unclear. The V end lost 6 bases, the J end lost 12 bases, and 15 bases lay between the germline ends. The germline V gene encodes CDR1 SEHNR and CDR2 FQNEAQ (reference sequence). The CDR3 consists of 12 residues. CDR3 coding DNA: TGTGCCAGCAGTTTCGCCCAGCCCTCGCAGTTCTTC. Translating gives CASSFAQPSQFF.

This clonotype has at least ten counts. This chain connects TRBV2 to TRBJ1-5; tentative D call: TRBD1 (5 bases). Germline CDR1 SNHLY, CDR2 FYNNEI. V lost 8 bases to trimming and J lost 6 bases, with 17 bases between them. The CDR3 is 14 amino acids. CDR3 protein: CASGTISQGQPQHF. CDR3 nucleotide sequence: TGTGCCAGCGGGACTATAAGCCAGGGTCAGCCCCAGCATTTT. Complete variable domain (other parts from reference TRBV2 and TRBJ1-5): EPEVTQTPSHQVTQMGQEVILRCVPISNHLYFYWYRQILGQKVEFLVSFYNNEISEKSEIFDDQFSVERPDGSNFTLKIRSTKLEDSAMYFCASGTISQGQPQHFGDGTRLSIL.

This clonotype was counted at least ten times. The CDR3 DNA is TGCGCCAGCAGCCAAGATGACAGTCACAATCCTAACACCGGGGAGCTGTTTTTT. It codes for CASSQDDSHNPNTGELFF. The V and J genes are TRBV4-1 and TRBJ2-2, with TRBD1 as a possible D gene (5 bases). CDR1 MGHRA and CDR2 YSYEKL come from the germline V gene. The CDR3 has 18 residues. Trimming pared 0 bases from V and 2 bases from J, leaving 16 bases between.

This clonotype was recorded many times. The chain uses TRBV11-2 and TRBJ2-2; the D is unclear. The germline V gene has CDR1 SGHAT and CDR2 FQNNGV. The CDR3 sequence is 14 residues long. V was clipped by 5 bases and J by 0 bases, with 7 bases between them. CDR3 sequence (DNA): TGTGCCAGCAGCCTTTCCGCGAACACCGGGGAGCTGTTTTTT. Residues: CASSLSANTGELFF. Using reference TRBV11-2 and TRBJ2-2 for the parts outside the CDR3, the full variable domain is EAGVAQSPRYKIIEKRQSVAFWCNPISGHATLYWYQQILGQGPKLLIQFQNNGVVDDSQLPKDRFSAERLKGVDSTLKIQPAKLEDSAVYLCASSLSANTGELFFGEGSRLTVL.

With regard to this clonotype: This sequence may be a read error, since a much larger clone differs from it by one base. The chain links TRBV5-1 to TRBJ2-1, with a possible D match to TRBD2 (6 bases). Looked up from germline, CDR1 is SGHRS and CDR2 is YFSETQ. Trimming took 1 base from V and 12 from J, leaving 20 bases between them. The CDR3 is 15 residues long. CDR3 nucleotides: TGCGCCAGCAGCTTGATGACGGGACTTCAACGTGGGCAGTTCTTC. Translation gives CASSLMTGLQRGQFF.

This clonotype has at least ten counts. CDR3 residues: CASRQDDQETQYF. The CDR3 nucleotides are TGCGCCAGCAGACAGGACGATCAAGAGACCCAGTACTTC. This rearrangement joins TRBV10-2 to TRBJ2-5, with D possibly TRBD1 on 5 matching bases. The CDR3 contains 13 residues. Per germline, CDR1 WSHSY and CDR2 SAAADI. V was pared by 6 bases and J by 2 bases, with 10 bases between.

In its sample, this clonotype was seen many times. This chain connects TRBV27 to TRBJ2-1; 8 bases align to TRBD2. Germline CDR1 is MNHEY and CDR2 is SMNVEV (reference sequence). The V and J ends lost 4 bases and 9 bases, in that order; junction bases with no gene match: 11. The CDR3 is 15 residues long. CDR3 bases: TGTGCCAGCAGTTCTGGAGCGGGAGTGGGGTTTGAGCAGTTCTTC. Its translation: CASSSGAGVGFEQFF.